What follows describes a single T cell receptor (beta chain). Antigen specificity is unknown. TCRdb's copy holds only in-frame clones and misses some; the assay was immunoSEQ multiplex PCR. This table has around 180,000 clones, approximately 84% appearing once. The data were obtained in a study of cytomegalovirus exposure and HLA in healthy donors. Study in general: The roughly 120 validation repertoires matched the 650 to 850 first-cohort repertoires in platform, a later analysis reported.

General study points: Cytomegalovirus-associated status was assigned to approximately 160 TCR beta chains. For cytomegalovirus status, the classifier reportedly gave diagnoses with high specificity and sensitivity.

The donors were part of the 120-subject validation cohort, which stood apart from the roughly 730-subject first cohort. The specimen was PBMCs. This receptor was taken from a man aged 18-30 years in good health and CMV-seropositive.

Here the CDR3 DNA reads TGTGCCACGTCGTGGGGGGAGGCTGGGGCCAACGTCCTGACTTTC. Amino acids: CATSWGEAGANVLTF. V usage is TRBV5-6 and J usage is TRBJ2-6; TRBD2 might be the D (6 bases). This CDR3 comprises 15 residues. CDR1 is SGHDT and CDR2 is YYEEEE in the germline V gene. The V end lost 9 bases, the J end lost 2 bases, and 15 bases lay between the germline ends.